Listed below are T cell receptor beta chains from one sample, sequenced in a study of T cell responses to AZD1222 COVID-19 vaccine. Clones were read by immunoSEQ multiplex PCR, and TCRdb kept only the in-frame ones, dropping some. The repertoire holds around 140,000 clones, with roughly 90% as singletons. This specimen was peripheral blood, taken 28 days after the second dose of the MenACWY control vaccine. The receptors shown here come from an adult who received the MenACWY meningococcal vaccine as a control. Each CDR3 is given with its conserved first and last residue. The order of the fields is V gene, clone size, J gene, D gene, CDR3 DNA, CDR3 protein. A D gene is named only where the DNA matches it firmly. A row's size may be missing; if present it is once, few, many or a size class.

TRBV18	NA	TRBJ1-1	TRBD1	TGTGCCAGCTCATCGACAGGGGGCGTCACTGAAGCTTTCTTT	CASSSTGGVTEAFF
TRBV7-2	NA	TRBJ1-3	NA	TGTGCCAGCAGCGCTGACAGCAGCTCTGGAAACACCATATATTTT	CASSADSSSGNTIYF
TRBV7-2	NA	TRBJ2-5	TRBD2	TGTGCCAGCAGCCTTGGCGCCCAGAGCGGGGGTTGGGAGACCCAGTACTTC	CASSLGAQSGGWETQYF
TRBV11-3	NA	TRBJ2-5	NA	TGTGCCAGCAGCCCACTGGGGCCCCTGGAGACCCAGTACTTC	CASSPLGPLETQYF
TRBV5-1	NA	TRBJ1-5	NA	TGCGCCAGCAGCTTGGATTCGGGGGATCAGCCCCAGCATTTT	CASSLDSGDQPQHF
TRBV7-3	once	TRBJ1-1	NA	TGTGCCAGCAGCCTCCGGGACGGCCGTGAAGCTTTCTTT	CASSLRDGREAFF
TRBV18	NA	TRBJ2-3	TRBD2	TGTGCCAGCTCACGGCTAGCGGGGAACACAGATACGCAGTATTTT	CASSRLAGNTDTQYF
TRBV13	NA	TRBJ2-7	NA	TGTGCCAGCAGCCGATTCGGCGGTGGACTATACGAGCAGTACTTC	CASSRFGGGLYEQYF
TRBV3-1/TRBV3-2	NA	TRBJ1-6	NA	TGTGCCAGCAGCCAAGGTGGGTGGAGCTCCTATAATTCACCCCTCCACTTT	CASSQGGWSSYNSPLHF
TRBV5-1	NA	TRBJ2-7	TRBD2	TGCGCCAGCTCGCCCCTAACTAGCGCCGAGCAGTACTTC	CASSPLTSAEQYF
TRBV5-1	NA	TRBJ2-7	NA	TGCGCCAGCAGCTTGGCTTCCGGGAGCTCCTACGAGCAGTACTTC	CASSLASGSSYEQYF
TRBV5-1	few	TRBJ2-1	TRBD2	TGCGCCAGCAGCATCCGGACTAGCGGGGGGGACAATGAGCAGTTCTTC	CASSIRTSGGDNEQFF
TRBV29-1	NA	TRBJ2-1	NA	TGCAGCGCGCTCGCGGGGCCAAATGAGCAGTTCTTC	CSALAGPNEQFF
TRBV21-1	NA	TRBJ1-1	NA	TGTGCCAGCAGCCCCAGACAGGGCGTGAACACTGAAGCTTTCTTT	CASSPRQGVNTEAFF
TRBV19	NA	TRBJ2-2	TRBD1	TGTGCCAGTAGTATAGACAGGGGGCTAAGGACCGGGGAGCTGTTTTTT	CASSIDRGLRTGELFF
TRBV2	NA	TRBJ1-4	NA	TGTGCCAGCAAGAGATTTAATGAAAAACTGTTTTTT	CASKRFNEKLFF
TRBV11-3	NA	TRBJ2-7	NA	TGTGCCAGCAGGATCGGCAGCCACGAGCAGTACTTC	CASRIGSHEQYF
TRBV12-3/TRBV12-4	few	TRBJ1-2	NA	TGTGCCAGCAGTCTACTACAGGGTTTCGGCTACACCTTC	CASSLLQGFGYTF
TRBV27	NA	TRBJ2-5	TRBD1	TGTGCCAGCAGTTTATATAGGGGGCGGCAAGAGACCCAGTACTTC	CASSLYRGRQETQYF
TRBV6-5	NA	TRBJ2-4	NA	TGTGCCAGCAGTTACTCGAGTTGGGGTGCCAAAAACATTCAGTACTTC	CASSYSSWGAKNIQYF
TRBV11-3	NA	TRBJ1-1	NA	TGTGCCAGCAGCTTATTCCATGGGGGTGATACTGAAGCTTTCTTT	CASSLFHGGDTEAFF
TRBV7-2	NA	TRBJ1-2	NA	TGTGCCAGCAGCTTAATGAGATCTGCGAACTCTAACTATGGCTACACCTTC	CASSLMRSANSNYGYTF
TRBV6-5	NA	TRBJ2-7	TRBD1	TGTGCCAGCAGAGCGAGCGGACAGGGCCACGAGCAGTACTTC	CASRASGQGHEQYF
TRBV29-1	NA	TRBJ2-3	NA	TGCAGCGTTGAACTTCCAGGAGATACGCAGTATTTT	CSVELPGDTQYF
TRBV19	NA	TRBJ2-2	NA	TGTGCCAGTAGTATTGTCGGGGGCGGCGGGGAGCTGTTTTTT	CASSIVGGGGELFF
TRBV18	NA	TRBJ1-3	NA	TGTGCCAGCTCACACAGGGACTCTGGAAACACCATATATTTT	CASSHRDSGNTIYF
TRBV6-1	NA	TRBJ1-1	NA	TGTGCCAGCAGACACGGGGGGAACACTGAAGCTTTCTTT	CASRHGGNTEAFF
TRBV2	NA	TRBJ2-2	TRBD2	TGTGCCAGCAGAGCCACTAGCGGGGGGTACGGGGAGCTGTTTTTT	CASRATSGGYGELFF
TRBV19	NA	TRBJ1-1	TRBD1	TGTGCCAGTACCCCCATCGGACAGGGGGGCAGTGAAGCTTTCTTT	CASTPIGQGGSEAFF
TRBV10-3	NA	TRBJ1-1	NA	TGTGCCATCAGTGACGGGGGGGCAGCTTTCTTT	CAISDGGAAFF
TRBV19	NA	TRBJ1-5	NA	TGTGCCAGTAGTATCGATCCGGGGCAGCCCCAGCATTTT	CASSIDPGQPQHF
TRBV11-2	NA	TRBJ2-3	NA	TGTGCCAGCAGCAAGACTAGGACAGATACGCAGTATTTT	CASSKTRTDTQYF
TRBV6-5	NA	TRBJ1-2	NA	TGTGCCACGCCGGCAGTCTACTATGGCTACACCTTC	CATPAVYYGYTF
TRBV27	NA	TRBJ2-7	NA	TGTGCCAGCAGTTTTTCCTTGTCGTACGAGCAGTACTTC	CASSFSLSYEQYF
TRBV27	NA	TRBJ1-1	TRBD1	TGTGCCAGCAGTTTGAAACAGGGGTGGGGCACTGAAGCTTTCTTT	CASSLKQGWGTEAFF
TRBV6-5	NA	TRBJ2-5	NA	TGTGCCAGCAGTTACAACTACAGGAGCACCCAGTACTTC	CASSYNYRSTQYF
TRBV18	NA	TRBJ2-7	NA	TGTGCCAGCTCACCGGTCGGGGCACGATCCTACGAGCAGTACTTC	CASSPVGARSYEQYF
TRBV5-1	NA	TRBJ1-5	NA	TGCGCCAGCAGCCCCGGACGGGGTGAGGGGCAGCCCCAGCATTTT	CASSPGRGEGQPQHF
TRBV4-2	NA	TRBJ1-3	NA	TGTGCCAGCGCCCAAGGGGACACCATATATTTT	CASAQGDTIYF
TRBV27	NA	TRBJ2-1	TRBD2	TGTGCCAGCAGTTTAGCGGGGGGATCGGAGCCCAATGAGCAGTTCTTC	CASSLAGGSEPNEQFF
TRBV6-5	NA	TRBJ2-1	NA	TGTGCCAGCACCCAGAGGGGCGGAGGTGAGCAGTTCTTC	CASTQRGGGEQFF
TRBV2	NA	TRBJ2-7	NA	TGTGCCAGCAGTGATTCCCGACTTGGTTACGAGCAGTACTTC	CASSDSRLGYEQYF
TRBV2	NA	TRBJ2-3	NA	TGTGCCAGCAGCCCCCTTCCCTCCACAGATACGCAGTATTTT	CASSPLPSTDTQYF
TRBV7-2	NA	TRBJ2-3	NA	TGTGCCAGCAGCTACGACAGCACAGATACGCAGTATTTT	CASSYDSTDTQYF
TRBV28	once	TRBJ2-7	TRBD1	TGTGCCACTCTCCGGACAGGGATGTTTCAGCGGTTCTCCTACGAGCAGTACTTC	CATLRTGMFQRFSYEQYF
TRBV5-1	NA	TRBJ2-1	TRBD1	TGCGCCAGCAGCTCGGACAGGGGTGGATACAATGAGCAGTTCTTC	CASSSDRGGYNEQFF
TRBV5-1	NA	TRBJ1-2	TRBD1	TGCGCCAGCAGCTTAATGCCGGGACAGGAGAATGGCTACACCTTC	CASSLMPGQENGYTF
TRBV4-3	NA	TRBJ2-1	TRBD2	TGCGCCAGCAGCCCAATCGGGACTAGCGAGGATGAGCAGTTCTTC	CASSPIGTSEDEQFF
TRBV29-1	once	TRBJ1-2	TRBD1	TGCAGCGTCCGCACCGGGACAGGGGTCTATGGCTACACCTTC	CSVRTGTGVYGYTF
TRBV5-1	NA	TRBJ2-3	TRBD1	TGCGCCAGCAGCCCTACCAGGGGGCGGACAGATACGCAGTATTTT	CASSPTRGRTDTQYF
TRBV14	NA	TRBJ2-1	NA	TGTGCCAGCAGCCGCGCCAGAGAGAATGAGCAGTTCTTC	CASSRARENEQFF
TRBV27	NA	TRBJ1-5	NA	TGTGCCAGCAGTTTATCAGGGGACAATCAGCCCCAGCATTTT	CASSLSGDNQPQHF
TRBV6-2/TRBV6-3	NA	TRBJ2-7	TRBD1	TGTGCCAGCAGCCGCGGACAGGGGACCTACGAGCAGTACTTC	CASSRGQGTYEQYF
TRBV5-1	NA	TRBJ2-1	TRBD2	TGCGCCAGCAGCTTAGCGGGAGGGGTTCGGAATGAGCAGTTCTTC	CASSLAGGVRNEQFF
TRBV20-1	few	TRBJ1-2	NA	TGCAGTGCTAGTGATCCGACAGGTACTGCGTCAGGCTACACCTTC	CSASDPTGTASGYTF